These T cell receptor beta chains were read from a single sample in a study of blood T cell repertoires in COVID-19. Produced via immunoSEQ multiplex PCR; TCRdb's table is partial and in-frame only. The profile covers around 140,000 clones, with around 89% appearing a single time and less than 5.5% taken by the ten largest. Material: peripheral blood. The origin of the receptors is a man between 60 and 75 years old with COVID-19, enrolled during active disease. Both conserved end residues are part of each CDR3. Fields, in order: CDR3 protein, CDR3 DNA, J gene, D gene, V gene, clone size. A D gene is named only where the DNA matches it firmly. Clone size, where shown, is once, few, many, or a class for clones that have expanded.

CDR3 protein: CASSPTGAVFYGYTF; CDR3 DNA: TGTGCCAGCAGTCCCACAGGGGCGGTATTCTATGGCTACACCTTC; J gene: TRBJ1-2; D gene: TRBD1; V gene: TRBV28; clone size: .
CDR3 protein: CASSLTPSGGASDTQYF; CDR3 DNA: TGCGCCAGCAGCCTTACCCCTAGCGGGGGGGCATCAGATACGCAGTATTTT; J gene: TRBJ2-3; D gene: TRBD2; V gene: TRBV5-1; clone size: .
CDR3 protein: CSVERAGRFSYEQYF; CDR3 DNA: TGCAGCGTTGAGAGGGCCGGACGTTTTTCCTACGAGCAGTACTTC; J gene: TRBJ2-7; D gene: .; V gene: TRBV29-1; clone size: .
CDR3 protein: CASGPGGLAGSDTQYF; CDR3 DNA: TGTGCTAGTGGTCCCGGAGGGCTAGCGGGGTCAGATACGCAGTATTTT; J gene: TRBJ2-3; D gene: TRBD2; V gene: TRBV12-5; clone size: .
CDR3 protein: CASSPDRVAYNEQFF; CDR3 DNA: TGCGCCAGCAGCCCCGACAGGGTGGCCTACAATGAGCAGTTCTTC; J gene: TRBJ2-1; D gene: TRBD1; V gene: TRBV5-1; clone size: few
CDR3 protein: CASSLLTASEQFF; CDR3 DNA: TGTGCCAGCAGCTTATTGACAGCGAGTGAGCAGTTCTTC; J gene: TRBJ2-1; D gene: .; V gene: TRBV7-3; clone size: .
CDR3 protein: CASSLAAYTGELFF; CDR3 DNA: TGTGCCAGCAGCTTAGCGGCTTACACCGGGGAGCTGTTTTTT; J gene: TRBJ2-2; D gene: .; V gene: TRBV5-4; clone size: .
CDR3 protein: CASRGSLSSSSYNEQFF; CDR3 DNA: TGTGCCTCTAGGGGTAGCCTTTCCTCCTCTTCCTACAATGAGCAGTTCTTC; J gene: TRBJ2-1; D gene: .; V gene: TRBV10-3; clone size: few
CDR3 protein: CASSLVQSTDTQYF; CDR3 DNA: TGTGCCAGCAGCTTAGTCCAGAGCACAGATACGCAGTATTTT; J gene: TRBJ2-3; D gene: .; V gene: TRBV7-9; clone size: .
CDR3 protein: CASSLEGLNEQFF; CDR3 DNA: TGCGCCAGCAGCCTAGAGGGCTTGAATGAGCAGTTCTTC; J gene: TRBJ2-1; D gene: .; V gene: TRBV4-3; clone size: .
CDR3 protein: CASSYSTRNYEQYF; CDR3 DNA: TGTGCCAGCAGTTACTCGACGCGGAATTACGAGCAGTACTTC; J gene: TRBJ2-7; D gene: .; V gene: TRBV6-6; clone size: .
CDR3 protein: CASSLLREETQYF; CDR3 DNA: TGTGCCAGCAGCTTACTTAGAGAAGAGACCCAGTACTTC; J gene: TRBJ2-5; D gene: .; V gene: TRBV7-3; clone size: .
CDR3 protein: CASSLSGDRGYTF; CDR3 DNA: TGTGCCAGCAGCTTATCAGGGGACCGAGGCTACACCTTC; J gene: TRBJ1-2; D gene: .; V gene: TRBV5-5; clone size: .
CDR3 protein: CASSNFGQGLAEQYF; CDR3 DNA: TGTGCCAGTAGTAATTTTGGACAGGGGCTGGCCGAGCAGTACTTC; J gene: TRBJ2-7; D gene: TRBD1; V gene: TRBV19; clone size: once
CDR3 protein: CASSPGGAGTDTQYF; CDR3 DNA: TGTGCCAGCAGCCCTGGTGGAGCGGGCACAGATACGCAGTATTTT; J gene: TRBJ2-3; D gene: .; V gene: TRBV11-3; clone size: .
CDR3 protein: CASSLDSSYNSPLHF; CDR3 DNA: TGTGCCAGCAGCTTAGACAGCTCCTATAATTCACCCCTCCACTTT; J gene: TRBJ1-6; D gene: .; V gene: TRBV7-3; clone size: .
CDR3 protein: CASSPVPGYQETQYF; CDR3 DNA: TGTGCCAGTAGTCCTGTCCCGGGGTACCAAGAGACCCAGTACTTC; J gene: TRBJ2-5; D gene: .; V gene: TRBV19; clone size: .
CDR3 protein: CASSSGTGLLGNTIYF; CDR3 DNA: TGTGCCAGCAGCTCCGGGACAGGCCTTTTGGGAAACACCATATATTTT; J gene: TRBJ1-3; D gene: TRBD1; V gene: TRBV7-2; clone size: .
CDR3 protein: CASNSGATNEKLFF; CDR3 DNA: TGTGCCAGCAATTCGGGTGCAACTAATGAAAAACTGTTTTTT; J gene: TRBJ1-4; D gene: .; V gene: TRBV6-5; clone size: .
CDR3 protein: CASTLGQGYGEAFF; CDR3 DNA: TGTGCCAGCACCCTGGGACAGGGGTATGGGGAAGCTTTCTTT; J gene: TRBJ1-1; D gene: TRBD1; V gene: TRBV2; clone size: .
CDR3 protein: CASSRRTQGEGAFF; CDR3 DNA: TGTGCCAGCAGTCGTAGAACCCAGGGGGAAGGAGCTTTCTTT; J gene: TRBJ1-1; D gene: TRBD1; V gene: TRBV9; clone size: .
CDR3 protein: CSASRITGGGYTF; CDR3 DNA: TGCAGTGCTAGTCGTATCACAGGGGGCGGCTACACCTTC; J gene: TRBJ1-2; D gene: TRBD1; V gene: TRBV20-1; clone size: .
CDR3 protein: CAWRPGGGPNTEAFF; CDR3 DNA: TGTGCCTGGAGGCCCGGGGGGGGCCCGAACACTGAAGCTTTCTTT; J gene: TRBJ1-1; D gene: .; V gene: TRBV30; clone size: .
CDR3 protein: CASSAETSGEQFF; CDR3 DNA: TGTGCCAGCAGCGCCGAGACTAGCGGTGAGCAGTTCTTC; J gene: TRBJ2-1; D gene: TRBD2; V gene: TRBV7-7; clone size: .
CDR3 protein: CASSRPQQQQGTEAFF; CDR3 DNA: TGTGCCAGCAGTCGCCCTCAACAGCAACAGGGCACTGAAGCTTTCTTT; J gene: TRBJ1-1; D gene: .; V gene: TRBV3-1/TRBV3-2; clone size: .
CDR3 protein: CASSRLVGNEKLFF; CDR3 DNA: TGTGCCAGCAGCAGGTTGGTTGGTAATGAAAAACTGTTTTTT; J gene: TRBJ1-4; D gene: .; V gene: TRBV28; clone size: .
CDR3 protein: CASSQDARGYGYTF; CDR3 DNA: TGTGCCAGCAGCCAAGACGCCAGGGGCTATGGCTACACCTTC; J gene: TRBJ1-2; D gene: .; V gene: TRBV14; clone size: .
CDR3 protein: CATADRGLEETQYF; CDR3 DNA: TGTGCCACAGCTGACAGGGGGCTTGAGGAGACCCAGTACTTC; J gene: TRBJ2-5; D gene: TRBD1; V gene: TRBV6-5; clone size: .
CDR3 protein: CASSPRQGGRYEQYF; CDR3 DNA: TGTGCCAGCAGCCCTAGACAGGGAGGAAGGTACGAGCAGTACTTC; J gene: TRBJ2-7; D gene: .; V gene: TRBV5-4; clone size: once
CDR3 protein: CASIWTGIQETQYF; CDR3 DNA: TGTGCCAGCATTTGGACAGGAATCCAAGAGACCCAGTACTTC; J gene: TRBJ2-5; D gene: TRBD1; V gene: TRBV2; clone size: .
CDR3 protein: CASSFNSDTQYF; CDR3 DNA: TGCGCCAGCAGCTTTAATTCAGATACGCAGTATTTT; J gene: TRBJ2-3; D gene: .; V gene: TRBV5-1; clone size: .
CDR3 protein: CASSTSGGSYNEQFF; CDR3 DNA: TGTGCCAGCAGCACGAGCGGGGGATCCTACAATGAGCAGTTCTTC; J gene: TRBJ2-1; D gene: TRBD2; V gene: TRBV5-6; clone size: .
CDR3 protein: CASSIGTGVNNQPQHF; CDR3 DNA: TGCGCCAGCAGCATCGGGACAGGGGTAAACAATCAGCCCCAGCATTTT; J gene: TRBJ1-5; D gene: TRBD1; V gene: TRBV5-1; clone size: .